This T cell receptor beta chain was observed in a study of CD8+ T cells in alopecia areata. Extracted RNA was reverse transcribed into cDNA, the sequencing template. Repertoires were generated with immunoSEQ multiplex PCR, while TCRdb's copy carries only in-frame clones and drops some. The table shows under 250,000 clones, with 50% to 60% occurring only once. This clone was observed once. In germline, CDR1 is SGHAT, CDR2 FQNNGV. V shed 5 bases and J shed 9 bases, with 11 bases lying between them. The CDR3 covers 12 residues. This rearrangement joins TRBV11-2 to TRBJ2-1; the D is unclear. This TCR came from a human donor with alopecia areata. The source material was CD4+ T cells sorted from blood, sampled at week 0. In DNA form, the CDR3 reads TGTGCCAGCAGCCCCACGGACGGTGAGCAGTTCTTC. This encodes CASSPTDGEQFF.